Listed below are T cell receptor beta chains from one sample, sequenced in a study of blood T cell repertoires in COVID-19. Sequencing was performed with immunoSEQ multiplex PCR; in TCRdb, only in-frame clones are kept and a portion is missing. The table has around 74,000 clones, about nine tenths seen once. Sequenced input: peripheral blood. These receptors came from a woman of 80 years or more with active or convalescent COVID-19. Both conserved end residues are part of each CDR3. D genes are given only for firm matches. Clone size is stated in some rows and not others, as once, few, many or a class when expanded.

v_gene	abundance	d_gene	j_gene	CDR3aa	CDR3nt
TRBV21-1	-	-	TRBJ1-4	CASSKAHPEVVAEKLFF	TGTGCCAGCAGCAAAGCCCACCCTGAGGTGGTGGCAGAAAAACTGTTTTTT
TRBV5-1	once	-	TRBJ2-7	CASSLTGSYEQYF	TGCGCCAGCAGCTTGACTGGCTCCTACGAGCAGTACTTC
TRBV5-4	-	-	TRBJ1-4	CASRRMGSREKLFF	TGTGCCAGCAGACGAATGGGGAGTAGGGAAAAACTGTTTTTT
TRBV10-3	-	-	TRBJ2-5	CAMAAGVQETQYF	TGTGCCATGGCGGCAGGGGTACAAGAGACCCAGTACTTC
TRBV7-2	few	TRBD2	TRBJ2-2	CASSLTSGGFWTGELFF	TGTGCCAGCAGCTTAACTAGCGGGGGGTTTTGGACCGGGGAGCTGTTTTTT
TRBV7-8	-	-	TRBJ2-3	CASSPRTARVTQYF	TGTGCCAGCAGCCCTCGGACAGCCCGCGTGACGCAGTATTTT
TRBV4-1	-	TRBD1	TRBJ1-5	CASSQPDRGNQPQHF	TGCGCCAGCAGCCAGCCCGACAGGGGGAATCAGCCCCAGCATTTT
TRBV7-2	-	TRBD1	TRBJ1-2	CASSLGQGGYGYTF	TGTGCCAGCAGCTTAGGCCAGGGGGGATATGGCTACACCTTC
TRBV18	-	-	TRBJ2-7	CASSARQGLSYEQYF	TGTGCCAGCTCAGCTCGACAGGGACTCTCCTACGAGCAGTACTTC
TRBV19	-	-	TRBJ1-5	CASSLSAGDNQPQHF	TGTGCCAGTAGTCTGTCGGCAGGGGATAATCAGCCCCAGCATTTT
TRBV9	-	-	TRBJ1-4	CASSAGQKGNEKLFF	TGTGCCAGCAGCGCTGGACAGAAAGGTAATGAAAAACTGTTTTTT
TRBV5-1	-	-	TRBJ1-1	CASSRELQDTEAFF	TGCGCCAGCAGCCGTGAATTACAGGATACTGAAGCTTTCTTT
TRBV7-9	-	-	TRBJ2-7	CASSLVRSDEQYF	TGTGCCAGCAGCTTAGTCAGGTCTGACGAGCAGTACTTC
TRBV7-2	-	-	TRBJ2-7	CASSSPSLANEQYF	TGTGCCAGCAGCTCACCCTCCCTCGCGAACGAGCAGTACTTC
TRBV5-5	-	TRBD1	TRBJ2-1	CASSLNSGTGTLLTYNEQFF	TGTGCCAGCAGCTTGAATTCAGGGACAGGGACCCTACTGACTTACAATGAGCAGTTCTTC
TRBV4-3	-	-	TRBJ2-7	CASSQAVGGEQYF	TGCGCCAGCAGCCAAGCCGTCGGAGGAGAGCAGTACTTC
TRBV4-3	-	-	TRBJ2-7	CASSQGDSSYEQYF	TGCGCCAGCAGCCAAGGGGACTCTTCCTACGAGCAGTACTTC
TRBV5-3	-	TRBD2	TRBJ2-2	CARSPGTSGGRVTGELFF	TGTGCCAGAAGCCCCGGGACTAGCGGGGGCAGGGTCACCGGGGAGCTGTTTTTT
TRBV19	few	-	TRBJ1-3	CASSIVSGNTIYF	TGTGCCAGTAGTATCGTCTCTGGAAACACCATATATTTT